What follows are 32 T cell receptor beta chains derived from one specimen sequenced in a study of cytomegalovirus exposure and HLA in healthy donors. This table comes from immunoSEQ multiplex PCR, and its TCRdb copy is limited to in-frame clones, with some not included. This sample carries 300,000 to 350,000 clones, approximately 91% of them seen once, and the ten largest clones take more than 0.95%. Sequenced sample: PBMCs. These receptors came from a young man in good health and CMV-seronegative.

The chain couples TRBV6-5 to TRBJ1-2; D is perhaps TRBD1 (5 bases). In germline, CDR1 is MNHEY, CDR2 SVGAGI. The CDR3 has 14 residues. Trimming cost V 6 bases and J 4 bases, with 15 bases left between them. This CDR3 reads CASRNSGTSYGYTF. DNA of the CDR3: TGTGCCAGCAGAAACTCCGGGACTTCCTATGGCTACACCTTC.

The rearrangement links TRBV2 to TRBJ1-5; D gene uncertain. The CDR3 runs 13 residues. Germline CDR1 reads SNHLY; CDR2 reads FYNNEI. V lost 7 bases to trimming and J lost 7 bases, with 14 bases between them. The CDR3, as DNA: TGTGCCAGCACCGTATCATGGAGCCAGCCCCAGCATTTT. Translated: CASTVSWSQPQHF.

This clone was detected once. The J gene is TRBJ2-7, the V gene TRBV5-1, with 8 bases identical to TRBD2. The CDR3 covers 15 residues. Unmatched junction bases numbered 9, after V lost 1 base and J lost 6 bases. Germline V gives CDR1 SGHRS, CDR2 YFSETQ. CDR3 coding DNA: TGCGCCAGCAGCTTGAGGATAGCGGGGTCTCTCGAGCAGTACTTC. Translating it yields CASSLRIAGSLEQYF.

V usage is TRBV6-5 and J usage is TRBJ1-6; D is unclear. V lost 5 bases and J 1 base, leaving 6 bases between the germline ends. This CDR3 is built from 14 residues. Per the germline V gene, CDR1 is MNHEY and CDR2 is SVGAGI. The CDR3 DNA reads as TGTGCCAGCAGTAGGGAGTCCTATAATTCACCCCTCCACTTT. It yields the protein CASSRESYNSPLHF.

The chain couples TRBV5-1 to TRBJ1-1; TRBD1 might be the D (6 bases). CDR3 length equals 12 residues. Looked up from germline, CDR1 is SGHRS and CDR2 is YFSETQ. V was cut by 4 bases and J by 4 bases, with 8 bases left in between. The chain's CDR3 is CASSKDSTEAFF. In DNA form, the CDR3 reads TGCGCCAGCAGCAAGGACAGCACTGAAGCTTTCTTT.

DNA of the CDR3: TGTGCCAGCAGTGAAGCCCCCCGACAGGGGGCTAAGGGTCAGCCCCAGCATTTT. Translated: CASSEAPRQGAKGQPQHF. The J gene is TRBJ1-5, the V gene TRBV6-1; 10 bases map to TRBD1. CDR1 and CDR2 (germline): MNHNS, SASEGT. J was trimmed by 6 bases and V by 0 bases; bases with no gene match: 11. The CDR3 loop spans 18 amino acids.

V usage is TRBV11-2 and J usage is TRBJ2-4; 8 nucleotides line up with TRBD2. The CDR3 runs to 16 residues. V shed 2 bases and J 4 bases; nucleotides not matched to a gene: 7. Germline loops: CDR1 SGHAT, CDR2 FQNNGV. The CDR3 here is CASSLISGTRKNIQYF. The CDR3 region has the DNA TGTGCCAGCAGCTTAATTTCCGGGACTAGGAAAAACATTCAGTACTTC. Full variable domain (outside the CDR3, taken from reference TRBV11-2 and TRBJ2-4): EAGVAQSPRYKIIEKRQSVAFWCNPISGHATLYWYQQILGQGPKLLIQFQNNGVVDDSQLPKDRFSAERLKGVDSTLKIQPAKLEDSAVYLCASSLISGTRKNIQYFGAGTRLSVL.

The rearrangement uses TRBV11-3 and TRBJ1-2; 7 positions match TRBD1. V dropped 1 base and J dropped 5; count of bases not matched to a gene: 4. The length of the CDR3 is 14 residues. Germline CDR1 and CDR2: SGHNT and YENEEA. The CDR3 region has the DNA TGTGCCAGCAGCTTAGTTTCAGGGGGGTATGGCTACACCTTC. Amino acid sequence: CASSLVSGGYGYTF.

This sequence joins TRBV6-6 and TRBJ2-2; 7 positions match TRBD1. The junction had 8 bases not matched to a gene; V was cut back by 4 bases and J by 6 bases. The CDR3 runs to 15 residues. Germline V gives CDR1 MNHNY, CDR2 SVGAGI (reference sequence). The CDR3 protein is CASSFRQGPAGELFF. The CDR3 DNA reads as TGTGCCAGCAGTTTTCGACAGGGTCCGGCCGGGGAGCTGTTTTTT.

This chain connects TRBV19 to TRBJ1-6; 7 positions match TRBD1. V trimming: 5 bases; J trimming: 0 bases; junction bases outside the gene matches: 4. Looked up from germline, CDR1 is LNHDA and CDR2 is SQIVND (reference sequence). The CDR3 is 16 residues long. The CDR3 bases are TGTGCCAGTAGTTTGACAGGGAGCTCCTATAATTCACCCCTCCACTTT. As protein: CASSLTGSSYNSPLHF.

The genes are TRBV5-6 and TRBJ1-6; D unresolved. Trimming removed 5 bases from V and 1 base from J, with 10 bases in between. Germline V lookup: CDR1 SGHDT, CDR2 YYEEEE. The CDR3 has 15 amino acids. In DNA form, the CDR3 reads TGTGCCAGCAGAACCAGCGGGTCCTATAATTCACCCCTCCACTTT. Its translation: CASRTSGSYNSPLHF.

The chain joins TRBV2 to TRBJ2-5, with D possibly TRBD1 on 6 matching bases. The germline CDR1 and CDR2 sequences are SNHLY and FYNNEI. The CDR3 runs 12 residues. The V gene lost 5 bases and the J gene lost 5 bases, with 9 bases spanning the gap. The CDR3 reads CASSPRGETQYF. CDR3 DNA sequence: TGTGCCAGCAGTCCTAGGGGGGAGACCCAGTACTTC.

The chain carries TRBV2 and TRBJ1-5, with 8 bases matching TRBD1. The germline gives CDR1 SNHLY, CDR2 FYNNEI. V dropped 5 bases and J dropped 4; count of bases not matched to a gene: 7. The CDR3 has 15 amino acids. The CDR3 protein is CASSRQGLGNQPQHF. DNA of the CDR3: TGTGCCAGCAGTCGACAGGGGCTGGGTAATCAGCCCCAGCATTTT. Variable domain in full (rest from reference TRBV2 and TRBJ1-5): EPEVTQTPSHQVTQMGQEVILRCVPISNHLYFYWYRQILGQKVEFLVSFYNNEISEKSEIFDDQFSVERPDGSNFTLKIRSTKLEDSAMYFCASSRQGLGNQPQHFGDGTRLSIL.

The chain joins TRBV15 to TRBJ1-2; TRBD1 agrees at 9 bases. The CDR3 runs to 17 residues. From germline, CDR1 is LNHNV and CDR2 YYDKDF (reference sequence). V shed 3 bases, J shed 6 bases, and the junction held 14 bases outside the gene matches. CDR3 residues: CATSSDDWTGVSDGYTF. The CDR3 DNA is TGTGCCACCAGCAGTGATGATTGGACAGGGGTATCGGATGGCTACACCTTC.

This chain joins TRBV5-1 and TRBJ2-1; 9 bases fit TRBD1. The CDR3 extends over 15 amino acids. Germline-derived CDR1 and CDR2 are SGHRS and YFSETQ. Trimming took 7 bases from V and 2 from J; bases not matched to a gene: 7. The CDR3: CASLPGQGTYNEQFF. The CDR3 nucleotides read TGCGCCAGCCTACCGGGACAGGGTACCTACAATGAGCAGTTCTTC.

This chain links TRBV27 with TRBJ2-2; a possible D gene is TRBD1 (6 bases). This CDR3 contains 15 residues. V was shortened by 3 bases and J by 0 bases, with 8 bases between the two germline ends. Germline V CDR1 and CDR2: MNHEY, SMNVEV (reference sequence). The CDR3 nucleotides are TGTGCCAGCAGTTTGGGGGCCGCGAACACCGGGGAGCTGTTTTTT. As protein: CASSLGAANTGELFF.

This clone has only one observation. CDR3 in amino acids: CASRDGTSANTGELFF. Written as DNA, the CDR3 is TGTGCCAGCAGGGACGGGACTAGCGCCAACACCGGGGAGCTGTTTTTT. The chain couples TRBV7-6 to TRBJ2-2; 10 bases align to TRBD2. Per germline, CDR1 SGHVS and CDR2 FNYEAQ. With V trimmed by 6 bases and J by 2 bases, 6 bases remained unmatched. There are 16 residues in the CDR3. The full variable domain, its missing parts supplied by reference TRBV7-6 and TRBJ2-2, is GAGVSQSPRYKVTKRGQDVALRCDPISGHVSLYWYRQALGQGPEFLTYFNYEAQQDKSGLPNDRFSAERPEGSISTLTIQRTEQRDSAMYRCASRDGTSANTGELFFGEGSRLTVL.

J is TRBJ1-2 and V is TRBV5-1; D remains unclear. The CDR3 runs to 13 residues. Germline V gives CDR1 SGHRS, CDR2 YFSETQ. Trimming shortened V by 0 bases and J by 4 bases, and 7 bases separated the two germline ends. CDR3 region: CASSLVGSYGYTF. The CDR3 DNA reads TGCGCCAGCAGCTTGGTGGGGAGCTATGGCTACACCTTC.

The chain is built from TRBV4-1 and TRBJ1-4, with D possibly TRBD1 on 6 matching bases. The CDR3 has 16 amino acids. V shed 3 bases and J shed 4 bases, with 15 bases lying between them. CDR1 and CDR2 (germline): MGHRA, YSYEKL. DNA for the CDR3: TGCGCCAGCAGCCAGGGGGTACGGGACAATAATGAAAAACTGTTTTTT. It is translated as CASSQGVRDNNEKLFF.

This sequence joins TRBV6-5 and TRBJ2-5, with a weak D call TRBD2 (6 bases). V was pared by 2 bases and J by 5 bases, with 9 bases between. The CDR3 runs to 13 residues. Germline CDR1 MNHEY, CDR2 SVGAGI. The CDR3 here is CASSYRDSETQYF. The DNA of the CDR3 is TGTGCCAGCAGTTACAGGGACTCCGAGACCCAGTACTTC.

This clone was counted only a few times. The chain carries TRBV7-9 and TRBJ2-7, with TRBD1 matching over 7 bases. Losses at the gene ends were 4 bases for V and 2 bases for J; bases not matched to a gene: 5. This CDR3 has 14 residues. Germline V gene data show CDR1 as SEHNR and CDR2 as FQNEAQ (reference sequence). Here the CDR3 reads CASSYRDRPYEQYF. Here the CDR3 DNA reads TGTGCCAGCAGCTACCGGGACAGACCCTACGAGCAGTACTTC.

The V and J genes are TRBV7-9 and TRBJ2-1; D may be TRBD1 (6 bases). This CDR3 spans 15 amino acids. CDR1 is SEHNR and CDR2 is FQNEAQ in the germline V gene (reference sequence). V lost 4 bases and J 0 bases, leaving 10 bases between the germline ends. The CDR3 nucleotides are TGTGCCAGCAGCTCAGACAGGAGCTCCTACAATGAGCAGTTCTTC. It yields the protein CASSSDRSSYNEQFF.

This chain joins TRBV27 and TRBJ2-3; 8 bases agree with TRBD2. Germline V lookup: CDR1 MNHEY, CDR2 SMNVEV (reference sequence). V shed 8 bases, J shed 3 bases, and the junction held 10 bases outside the gene matches. The CDR3 totals 15 residues. Here the CDR3 DNA reads TGTGCCAGCCGCCAGACGGGGGGGAGGACAGATACGCAGTATTTT. Encoded protein: CASRQTGGRTDTQYF.

The chain recombines TRBV9 with TRBJ2-7; 7 nucleotides match TRBD1. Germline values: CDR1 SGDLS, CDR2 YYNGEE. The trim removed 0 bases at V and 0 bases at J, leaving 3 bases unmatched. The CDR3 consists of 15 residues. The CDR3 spells CASSVVRDSSYEQYF. The CDR3 DNA reads TGTGCCAGCAGCGTAGTTAGGGACAGCTCCTACGAGCAGTACTTC.

The J gene is TRBJ1-1, the V gene TRBV2; 9 nucleotides agree with TRBD1. The germline gives CDR1 SNHLY, CDR2 FYNNEI. Trimming took 1 base from V and 1 from J; bases not matched to a gene: 4. CDR3 length: 16 residues. In DNA, the CDR3 is TGTGCCAGCAGTGAAGGACAGGGGGAAGGGAACACTGAAGCTTTCTTT. It codes for CASSEGQGEGNTEAFF.

The chain combines TRBV29-1 with TRBJ2-1, with TRBD2 as a possible D gene (6 bases). This CDR3 comprises 13 residues. Between the trimmed V and J ends, which lost 3 bases and 8 bases, there was a span of 14 bases. Germline lookup yields CDR1 SQVTM and CDR2 ANQGSEA. CDR3 protein: CSVDGAGSDEQFF. CDR3 DNA sequence: TGCAGCGTTGATGGGGCGGGGTCGGATGAGCAGTTCTTC.

This chain uses TRBV5-6 with TRBJ1-1, with a weak D call TRBD1 (6 bases). Germline V gene lookup returns CDR1 SGHDT and CDR2 YYEEEE. V shed 0 bases and J shed 5 bases, with 20 bases lying between them. This CDR3 has 17 residues. The CDR3 loop reads CASSLESGAHSGTEAFF. DNA of the CDR3: TGTGCCAGCAGCTTGGAGTCAGGGGCCCACTCTGGGACTGAAGCTTTCTTT.

V gene TRBV2 combines with J gene TRBJ1-5; 9 bases line up with TRBD1. Germline CDR1 and CDR2: SNHLY and FYNNEI. The CDR3 is 16 amino acids. V dropped 7 bases and J dropped 4; count of bases not matched to a gene: 11. The CDR3 DNA follows: TGTGCCAGCATTCCGGGACAGGGATCGACAAATCAGCCCCAGCATTTT. Translation: CASIPGQGSTNQPQHF.

This chain links TRBV13 with TRBJ1-1; TRBD1 agrees at 10 bases. With V trimmed by 5 bases and J by 5 bases, 8 bases remained unmatched. Germline CDR1 reads PRHDT; CDR2 reads FYEKMQ (reference sequence). CDR3 size: 15 residues. CDR3 region: CASSRTGTGETEAFF. CDR3 bases: TGTGCCAGCAGCCGCACCGGGACAGGGGAAACTGAAGCTTTCTTT.

Written as DNA, the CDR3 is TGTGCCAGCTCCCCGGGGATAGCGGGGGCCTCCTCCGCCAAAAACATTCAGTACTTC. This gives the protein CASSPGIAGASSAKNIQYF. The chain is built from TRBV18 and TRBJ2-4; 9 bases match TRBD2. The CDR3 sequence is 19 residues long. The germline V gene encodes CDR1 KGHSH and CDR2 LQKENI. V shed 6 bases and J 1 base; nucleotides not matched to a gene: 16.

The chain is built from TRBV10-3 and TRBJ2-3; D may be TRBD2 (5 bases). The V and J ends lost 0 bases and 8 bases respectively, with 21 bases between them. Germline V gene sequence: CDR1 ENHRY, CDR2 SYGVKD. The CDR3 extends over 17 amino acids. The CDR3 region has the DNA TGTGCCATCAGTGAGTCATCGGGTAGCGTATGGGCGGGTACGCAGTATTTT. This codes for CAISESSGSVWAGTQYF.

CDR3 sequence (DNA): TGTGCCAGCAGTAACAGGGGGCTCACTGAAGCTTTCTTT. Protein sequence: CASSNRGLTEAFF. The chain links TRBV25-1 to TRBJ1-1; 9 positions match TRBD1. Germline CDR1 reads MGHDK; CDR2 reads SYGVNS. V trimming: 5 bases; J trimming: 4 bases; junction bases outside the gene matches: 2. This CDR3 is 13 amino acids long.